One and the same sample provided the 29 T cell receptor beta chains below, sequenced in a study of OX40 agonist ivuxolimab in advanced cancers. Measured with immunoSEQ multiplex PCR; TCRdb has only the in-frame clones, and not every one. The sample records tens of thousands of clones, 85% to 90% being singletons. Sequenced here: CD4+ or CD8+ T cells sorted from blood, sampled in a trial of the OX40 agonist ivuxolimab. These TCRs come from an adult with an advanced solid tumor such as melanoma, head and neck, liver or kidney cancer.

This sequence joins TRBV5-6 and TRBJ1-3; no definite D call. CDR1 and CDR2 from the germline V gene are SGHDT and YYEEEE. V lost 4 bases to trimming and J lost 2 bases, with 7 bases between them. The CDR3 consists of 13 residues. Here the CDR3 DNA reads TGTGCCAGCAGCCCCGCCCCTGGAAACACCATATATTTT. Its translation is CASSPAPGNTIYF.

To note about this clone: A junction boundary mismatches the germline segment, possibly from a read error. The chain joins TRBV7-7 to TRBJ1-5; D not certain. This CDR3 is built from 15 residues. Germline-derived CDR1 and CDR2 are SSHAT and FNYEAQ (reference sequence). The CDR3 DNA reads as TGTGCTAGCAGTCGACAACTTCTCCTCAATCAGCCCCAGCATTTT. It is translated as CASSRQLLLNQPQHF.

The rearrangement links TRBV7-3 to TRBJ2-1; tentative D call: TRBD2 (6 bases). CDR3 length: 17 amino acids. Germline V lookup: CDR1 SGHTA, CDR2 FQGTGA. Trimming pared 2 bases from V and 7 bases from J, leaving 21 bases between. DNA of the CDR3: TGTGCCAGCAGCTTATTTATAGGAGGGGACGTACTGAATGAGCAGTTCTTC. As protein: CASSLFIGGDVLNEQFF.

CDR3 nucleotide sequence: TGTGCCAGCAGCACCCCGGGACGGTTATTCTCTGGAAACACCATATATTTT. Translation gives CASSTPGRLFSGNTIYF. The rearrangement joins TRBV7-2 to TRBJ1-3, with a weak D call TRBD1 (5 bases). From germline, CDR1 is SGHTA and CDR2 FQGNSA. The CDR3 has 17 residues. V lost 5 bases and J 0 bases, leaving 17 bases between the germline ends.

This clone was recorded once. The gene calls are TRBV30 and TRBJ1-5; TRBD1 aligns across 7 bases. CDR3 length: 13 amino acids. V gave up 5 bases and J gave up 6 bases; unmatched junction bases: 7. Germline values: CDR1 GTSNPN, CDR2 SVGIG (reference sequence). CDR3 DNA: TGTGCCTGGGCTGACAGGGCGGGTCAGCCCCAGCATTTT. Translation: CAWADRAGQPQHF.

This clone was counted only a few times. V is TRBV11-2 and J is TRBJ2-1; no reliable D call. V lost 3 bases to trimming and J lost 4 bases, with 7 bases between them. Germline-derived CDR1 and CDR2 are SGHAT and FQNNGV. The CDR3 spans 13 residues. CDR3 loop: CASSFQGYNEQFF. CDR3 nucleotide sequence: TGTGCCAGCAGCTTTCAAGGGTACAATGAGCAGTTCTTC.

This clone was seen a handful of times. This chain uses TRBV6-5 with TRBJ1-1; D not certain. CDR3 length: 15 amino acids. V gave up 6 bases and J gave up 1 base, with 15 bases separating them. The V gene's germline CDR1 is MNHEY and CDR2 SVGAGI. DNA for the CDR3: TGTGCCAGCAGATTAAACTCACCAGGGAACACTGAAGCTTTCTTT. Translation gives CASRLNSPGNTEAFF.

The chain joins TRBV13 to TRBJ2-4, with a possible D match to TRBD2 (5 bases). The CDR3 loop spans 14 amino acids. With 5 bases removed from V and 0 bases from J, the gap between germline ends came to 8 bases. The germline V gene has CDR1 PRHDT and CDR2 FYEKMQ (reference sequence). CDR3 sequence: CASSPGLAKNIQYF. The DNA of the CDR3 is TGTGCCAGCAGCCCGGGGTTAGCCAAAAACATTCAGTACTTC.

V is TRBV4-1 and J is TRBJ2-5, with no clear D. The CDR3 runs 14 residues. CDR1 is MGHRA and CDR2 is YSYEKL in the germline V gene. V lost 2 bases, J lost 5 bases, and 12 bases lay in between. CDR3 sequence reads: CASSQYGRGETQYF. CDR3 DNA sequence: TGCGCCAGCAGCCAATATGGGCGAGGCGAGACCCAGTACTTC.

V gene TRBV7-8 combines with J gene TRBJ1-1; D uncertain. Trimming stripped 6 bases from V and 5 bases from J, with 13 bases between. CDR1 and CDR2 from the germline V gene are SGHVS and FQNEAQ. This CDR3 spans 13 amino acids. For the CDR3, the DNA is TGTGCCAGCAGGCCTCGTAGGGAAACTGAAGCTTTCTTT. Amino acid sequence: CASRPRRETEAFF. Looking up the rest from reference TRBV7-8 and TRBJ1-1 gives the full variable domain: GAGVSQSPRYKVAKRGQDVALRCDPISGHVSLFWYQQALGQGPEFLTYFQNEAQLDKSGLPSDRFFAERPEGSVSTLKIQRTQQEDSAVYLCASRPRRETEAFFGQGTRLTVV.

The chain is built from TRBV5-1 and TRBJ2-1; perhaps TRBD2 as D (5 bases). This CDR3 spans 15 amino acids. Between the trimmed V and J ends, which lost 4 bases and 8 bases, there was a span of 19 bases. Germline V lookup: CDR1 SGHRS, CDR2 YFSETQ. DNA for the CDR3: TGCGCCAGCAGCCTGGACGGACCGGGCGGGTATGAGCAGTTCTTC. As protein: CASSLDGPGGYEQFF.

In regard to this clone: Other DNA sequences in the sample encode the same CDR3. The chain employs TRBV6-6 and TRBJ2-7; no firm D call. V lost 3 bases and J 0 bases, leaving 9 bases between the germline ends. The CDR3 totals 14 residues. The germline gives CDR1 MNHNY, CDR2 SVGAGI (reference sequence). The CDR3 reads CASSYADSSYEQYF. As DNA, the CDR3 is TGTGCCAGCAGTTATGCGGATAGCTCCTACGAGCAGTACTTC.

The chain couples TRBV4-1 to TRBJ1-2; D remains unclear. Germline lookup yields CDR1 MGHRA and CDR2 YSYEKL. The CDR3 runs 15 residues. Trimming shortened V by 1 base and J by 1 base, and 10 bases separated the two germline ends. The CDR3, as DNA: TGCGCCAGCAGCCAAGGGACCTACAGTAACTATGGCTACACCTTC. Its protein is CASSQGTYSNYGYTF.

The V and J genes are TRBV6-5 and TRBJ2-7; D not certain. V was shortened by 2 bases and J by 4 bases, with 6 bases between the two germline ends. This CDR3 has 12 amino acids. Germline V CDR1 and CDR2: MNHEY, SVGAGI. The CDR3 is CASSYDRYEQYF. In nucleotides, the CDR3 is TGTGCCAGCAGTTACGACCGTTACGAGCAGTACTTC.

This clone was detected only once. The rearrangement joins TRBV27 to TRBJ1-2, with 9 nucleotides matching TRBD1. Germline V gene data show CDR1 as MNHEY and CDR2 as SMNVEV (reference sequence). The V and J ends lost 5 bases and 2 bases, in that order; junction bases with no gene match: 9. This CDR3 is built from 16 residues. This chain's CDR3 is CASSPRQGGVNYGYTF. CDR3 coding DNA: TGTGCCAGCAGTCCCCGACAGGGGGGGGTAAACTATGGCTACACCTTC.

V is TRBV25-1 and J is TRBJ2-7; TRBD2 matches at 8 bases. Germline V CDR1 and CDR2: MGHDK, SYGVNS. The CDR3 is 14 residues long. V shed 7 bases, J shed 6 bases, and the junction held 11 bases outside the gene matches. CDR3 nucleotides: TGTGCCAGCACCCCGGGGGGGGCGCTATCCGAGCAGTACTTC. It yields the protein CASTPGGALSEQYF.

The V gene is TRBV11-2, the J gene TRBJ1-1; perhaps TRBD1 as D (6 bases). Germline assignment: CDR1 SGHAT and CDR2 FQNNGV. Trimming cost V 2 bases and J 2 bases, with 15 bases left between them. The CDR3 is 16 amino acids. The DNA for the CDR3 is TGTGCCAGCAGCTTAAGGCAGGGGAACCTAAACACTGAAGCTTTCTTT. Translation: CASSLRQGNLNTEAFF.

The rearrangement uses TRBV4-3 and TRBJ2-5; 9 bases are shared with TRBD1. The length of the CDR3 is 18 residues. Germline assignment: CDR1 LGHNA and CDR2 YSLEER. V shed 4 bases, J shed 4 bases, and the junction held 16 bases outside the gene matches. The CDR3 here is CASSPYTPSGTGRETQYF. Here the CDR3 DNA reads TGCGCCAGCAGCCCGTACACTCCTTCCGGGACAGGGCGAGAGACCCAGTACTTC.

The J gene is TRBJ2-5, the V gene TRBV5-1, with D possibly matching TRBD2 (6 bases). The CDR3 covers 15 residues. From germline, CDR1 is SGHRS and CDR2 YFSETQ. V was shortened by 1 base and J by 0 bases, with 10 bases between the two germline ends. The CDR3 reads CASSLTGDYQETQYF. Here the CDR3 DNA reads TGCGCCAGCAGCTTGACGGGGGACTACCAAGAGACCCAGTACTTC.

CDR3 loop: CASSQGVGTGYEQYF. The CDR3 bases are TGCGCCAGCAGCCAAGGAGTGGGGACAGGCTACGAGCAGTACTTC. The genes are TRBV4-3 and TRBJ2-7, with 8 bases matching TRBD1. The V gene end was trimmed by 1 base and the J gene end by 3 bases; junction bases not matched to a gene: 5. CDR1 is LGHNA, CDR2 YSLEER, per germline. The CDR3 totals 15 residues.

As DNA, the CDR3 is TGTGCCAGCAGCTTAAATCAGTTCGGGGGTAATGAAAAACTGTTTTTT. Translation: CASSLNQFGGNEKLFF. This chain uses TRBV5-8 with TRBJ1-4; D may be TRBD1 (5 bases). This CDR3 is built from 16 residues. Trimming shortened V by 2 bases and J by 4 bases, and 15 bases separated the two germline ends. Per germline, CDR1 SGHTS and CDR2 YDEGEE.

The chain combines TRBV6-1 with TRBJ1-1, with D perhaps TRBD1 (5 bases). In germline, CDR1 is MNHNS, CDR2 SASEGT. Trimming removed 6 bases from V and 3 bases from J, with 11 bases in between. The CDR3 length is 13 residues. Here the CDR3 reads CASRKEGDTEAFF. The CDR3 bases are TGTGCCAGCAGAAAAGAAGGGGACACTGAAGCTTTCTTT.

This clone was detected ten times or more. The J gene is TRBJ1-6, the V gene TRBV7-2; D gene uncertain. Trimming shortened V by 8 bases and J by 8 bases, and 13 bases separated the two germline ends. Germline CDR1 and CDR2: SGHTA and FQGNSA. The CDR3 extends over 13 amino acids. Here the CDR3 DNA reads TGTGCCAGCGGGAAGGGCGGCGATTCACCCCTCCACTTT. Protein: CASGKGGDSPLHF.

This chain uses TRBV7-8 with TRBJ1-2; the D is unclear. Germline values: CDR1 SGHVS, CDR2 FQNEAQ. The CDR3 sequence is 14 residues long. Trimming pared 5 bases from V and 3 bases from J, leaving 13 bases between. CDR3 region: CASSKTGVYYGYTF. The CDR3 DNA reads as TGTGCCAGCAGCAAAACCGGGGTCTACTATGGCTACACCTTC.

This chain links TRBV13 with TRBJ2-5; 15 nucleotides align to TRBD2. This CDR3 region has 16 residues. V dropped 5 bases and J dropped 4; count of bases not matched to a gene: 5. Germline values: CDR1 PRHDT, CDR2 FYEKMQ (reference sequence). CDR3 nucleotide sequence: TGTGCCAGCAGCCCACGGACTAGCGGGAGGGTAGAGACCCAGTACTTC. Translating it yields CASSPRTSGRVETQYF.

This clone was counted between two and nine times. CDR3 DNA: TGTGCCTGGAGTGTACGACTAGGCCAAGAGACCCAGTACTTC. This gives the protein CAWSVRLGQETQYF. V is TRBV30 and J is TRBJ2-5; weak D call: TRBD2 (6 bases). This CDR3 region has 14 residues. Germline V gene data show CDR1 as GTSNPN and CDR2 as SVGIG (reference sequence). The ends were cut back, 0 bases at V and 1 base at J, with 9 bases in the middle.

The chain joins TRBV19 to TRBJ2-5, with D possibly called TRBD1 or TRBD2 (5 bases each). Germline V gene data show CDR1 as LNHDA and CDR2 as SQIVND (reference sequence). V dropped 8 bases and J dropped 5 bases, with 12 bases sitting between them. The CDR3 length is 12 residues. This CDR3 reads CASRGGYETQYF. DNA for the CDR3: TGTGCCAGTCGTGGGGGTTATGAGACCCAGTACTTC. Together with reference TRBV19 and TRBJ2-5, the CDR3 gives the full variable domain: DGGITQSPKYLFRKEGQNVTLSCEQNLNHDAMYWYRQDPGQGLRLIYYSQIVNDFQKGDIAEGYSVSREKKESFPLTVTSAQKNPTAFYLCASRGGYETQYFGPGTRLLVL.

The chain is built from TRBV19 and TRBJ1-1, with a weak D call TRBD1 (6 bases). Trimming took 6 bases from V and 3 from J, leaving 14 bases between them. Per the germline V gene, CDR1 is LNHDA and CDR2 is SQIVND (reference sequence). The CDR3 covers 14 residues. The CDR3 DNA sequence: TGTGCCAGTAGGGTTTGGGGGGCGGACACTGAAGCTTTCTTT. Translation gives CASRVWGADTEAFF.

This clone has only a few counts. The rearrangement links TRBV18 to TRBJ2-7; D perhaps matches TRBD1 (5 bases). With 3 bases removed from V and 3 bases from J, the gap between germline ends came to 12 bases. The CDR3 totals 14 residues. Germline V CDR1 and CDR2: KGHSH, LQKENI. This CDR3 reads CASSPRQGIYEQYF. As DNA, the CDR3 is TGTGCCAGCTCACCGCGGCAGGGAATCTACGAGCAGTACTTC.